This T cell receptor (beta chain) was sequenced in a study of blood T cell repertoires in COVID-19. V lost 6 bases and J lost 13; bases outside the gene matches: 11. The CDR3 runs 14 residues. Germline-derived CDR1 and CDR2 are SGHTA and FQGNSA. In the authors' workflow: From reference gene primer amplification, estimates of nucleated cell counts were derived. Using immunoSEQ multiplex PCR, the repertoire was profiled, and TCRdb retains in-frame clones only, with some absent. The D gene and trimming were derived from the DNA, and the V and J assignments and clone size from that table. This sample carries 220,000 or so clones, 75% to 90% of them seen once, and the ten largest clones take about 3.3%.

Sample: PBMCs or T cells enriched from blood (not recorded which). This TCR derives from a woman aged 18-30 years in a cohort exposed to, infected with or recovered from COVID-19 (not recorded which). The chain has TRBV7-2 and TRBJ1-6; 8 bases align to TRBD1. The CDR3 protein is CASRPGQGPRPLHF. The CDR3 DNA reads TGTGCCAGCAGACCCGGACAGGGTCCAAGGCCCCTCCACTTT.